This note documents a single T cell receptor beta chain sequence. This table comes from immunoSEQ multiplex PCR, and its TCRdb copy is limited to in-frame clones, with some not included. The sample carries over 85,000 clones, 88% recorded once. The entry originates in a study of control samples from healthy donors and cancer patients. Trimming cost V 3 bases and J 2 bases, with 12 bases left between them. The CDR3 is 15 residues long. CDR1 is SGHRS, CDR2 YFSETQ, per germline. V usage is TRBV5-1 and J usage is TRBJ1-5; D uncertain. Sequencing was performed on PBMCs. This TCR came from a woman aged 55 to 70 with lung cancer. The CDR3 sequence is CASSSDGQGNQPQHF. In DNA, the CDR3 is TGCGCCAGCAGCTCTGACGGCCAAGGCAATCAGCCCCAGCATTTT.